This T cell receptor (beta chain) emerged from a study of T cell repertoires and leukemia-associated antigens. Looking at the study overall: Approximately 15 million effective reads came from all samples combined.

This CDR3 spans 14 amino acids. Per germline, CDR1 DFQATT and CDR2 SNEGSKA (reference sequence). With V trimmed by 6 bases and J by 5 bases, 5 bases remained unmatched. This clonotype was detected a few times. Its antigen is still unknown. Study results and limitations: No direct test of specificity or function was done for expanded clones. V, J, VDJ and CDR3 counts did not differ significantly among groups.

TCRdb reanalysed the 5' RACE reads using MiXCR and keeps one entry per CDR3 protein. In the table there are around 12,000 distinct CDR3 sequences, roughly 43% of which are singletons. Material for sequencing was CD3+ T cells sorted from blood and cultured. This TCR was recovered from a female donor in good health. V usage is TRBV20-1 and J usage is TRBJ2-5, with 14 bases identical to TRBD2. The CDR3 sequence: CSAPGLAGVETQYF. The CDR3 nucleotides are TGCAGTGCACCGGGACTAGCGGGAGTCGAGACCCAGTACTTC.